This T cell receptor beta chain is from a study of regulatory T cells in long-lasting Graves disease. This CDR3 contains 13 residues. V lost 8 bases, J lost 0 bases, and 10 bases lay in between. TCR beta libraries were built with iRepertoire HTBI primers and Arm-PCR of CDR3 regions. TCRdb ran MiXCR on the multiplex PCR reads and lists one entry per CDR3 protein. The data show hundreds of thousands of distinct CDR3 sequences, with 15% to 20% seen just once and about 12% held by the top ten. With respect to this clonotype: A read error may explain this, as a much larger clone is one base away.

Indicated time point: newly diagnosed GD, antithyroid drugs for less than 3 months. PBMC-derived RNA was used for the TCR library. These records were also assigned to another study, of T cells in Graves' hyperthyroidism and ophthalmopathy.

The sequences come from peripheral blood mononuclear cells (PBMCs), collected at new diagnosis, from a patient treated with antithyroid drugs. The genes are TRBV12-3 or TRBV12-4 and TRBJ1-1, with D hard to call. The receptor comes from a man between 18 and 35 years old with Graves disease. This CDR3 is CASWWRVNTEAFF. Here the CDR3 DNA reads TGTGCCAGCTGGTGGCGGGTGAACACTGAAGCTTTCTTT.